A selection of T cell receptor beta chains follows, all from one sample in a study of cytomegalovirus exposure and HLA in healthy donors. Clones were read by immunoSEQ multiplex PCR, and TCRdb kept only the in-frame ones, dropping some. This sample has about 230,000 clones, with 77% found just once. The sequenced sample consisted of PBMCs. The receptors come from a woman aged 55-69 years in good health and CMV-seropositive. The CDR3 runs from the conserved cysteine through the conserved F or W. Fields, in order: D gene, V gene, clone size, J gene, CDR3 DNA, CDR3 protein. A D gene is named only where the DNA matches it firmly. Some rows have no size entry. The others give once, few or many, or a class for an expanded clone.

D gene: .
V gene: TRBV27
clone size: .
J gene: TRBJ2-7
CDR3 DNA: TGTGCCAGCAGTTTAAGAGGCGGGACTGGGTCTAGAGAGCAGTACTTC
CDR3 protein: CASSLRGGTGSREQYF

D gene: .
V gene: TRBV7-6
clone size: .
J gene: TRBJ2-5
CDR3 DNA: TGTGCCAGCAGCCCCAGCGGTCCGGGGACCCAGTACTTC
CDR3 protein: CASSPSGPGTQYF

D gene: .
V gene: TRBV5-1
clone size: few
J gene: TRBJ1-3
CDR3 DNA: TGCGCCAGCAGCTCCACTGGAAACACCATATATTTT
CDR3 protein: CASSSTGNTIYF

D gene: .
V gene: TRBV28
clone size: .
J gene: TRBJ2-1
CDR3 DNA: TGTGCCAGCAGTTTGGCTCCCAATGAGCAGTTCTTC
CDR3 protein: CASSLAPNEQFF

D gene: .
V gene: TRBV18
clone size: .
J gene: TRBJ2-3
CDR3 DNA: TGTGCCAGCTCACCACCGGGGGCCCGCACAGATACGCAGTATTTT
CDR3 protein: CASSPPGARTDTQYF

D gene: .
V gene: TRBV28
clone size: .
J gene: TRBJ1-4
CDR3 DNA: TGTGCCAGCAGTACGGCGGGGCTTGCAACTAATGAAAAACTGTTTTTT
CDR3 protein: CASSTAGLATNEKLFF

D gene: TRBD1
V gene: TRBV19
clone size: .
J gene: TRBJ1-1
CDR3 DNA: TGTGCCAGTAGGGCACAGGGGGCGGCTGAAGCTTTCTTT
CDR3 protein: CASRAQGAAEAFF

D gene: TRBD1
V gene: TRBV2
clone size: .
J gene: TRBJ2-7
CDR3 DNA: TGTGCCAGCAGTGCTGGGGACAGGAGAAGCTACGAGCAGTACTTC
CDR3 protein: CASSAGDRRSYEQYF

D gene: .
V gene: TRBV10-1
clone size: .
J gene: TRBJ2-2
CDR3 DNA: TGCGCCAGCAGTGTTGGGGGCGCGGACACCGGGGAGCTGTTTTTT
CDR3 protein: CASSVGGADTGELFF

D gene: TRBD1
V gene: TRBV11-2
clone size: .
J gene: TRBJ2-7
CDR3 DNA: TGTGCCAGCAGCTTCCGGACAGGGGAAGTCGAGCAGTACTTC
CDR3 protein: CASSFRTGEVEQYF

D gene: TRBD2
V gene: TRBV10-3
clone size: .
J gene: TRBJ2-1
CDR3 DNA: TGTGCCATCAAGGCGGGGGTGTACAATGAGCAGTTCTTC
CDR3 protein: CAIKAGVYNEQFF

D gene: TRBD1
V gene: TRBV19
clone size: once
J gene: TRBJ1-3
CDR3 DNA: TGTGCCAGTAGCGGGACGGACAGGACTGGAAACACCATATATTTT
CDR3 protein: CASSGTDRTGNTIYF

D gene: .
V gene: TRBV19
clone size: .
J gene: TRBJ1-5
CDR3 DNA: TGTGCCAGTAGTATGGCAGGCTATAGCAATCAGCCCCAGCATTTT
CDR3 protein: CASSMAGYSNQPQHF

D gene: TRBD1
V gene: TRBV18
clone size: .
J gene: TRBJ1-2
CDR3 DNA: TGTGCCAGCTCCCCACCGGGACAGGGGATCTATGGCTACACCTTC
CDR3 protein: CASSPPGQGIYGYTF

D gene: TRBD2
V gene: TRBV7-9
clone size: once
J gene: TRBJ2-2
CDR3 DNA: TGTGCCAGCAGCTTCTGGCGGGGGGGGGACACCGGGGAGCTGTTTTTT
CDR3 protein: CASSFWRGGDTGELFF

D gene: .
V gene: TRBV28
clone size: .
J gene: TRBJ1-2
CDR3 DNA: TGTGCCAGCATTCGGACAGATAACTATGGCTACACCTTC
CDR3 protein: CASIRTDNYGYTF

D gene: .
V gene: TRBV6-1
clone size: once
J gene: TRBJ1-2
CDR3 DNA: TGTGCCAGCAGCTCGGGGGGAACTACTAACTATGGCTACACCTTC
CDR3 protein: CASSSGGTTNYGYTF

D gene: .
V gene: TRBV11-3
clone size: once
J gene: TRBJ2-7
CDR3 DNA: TGTGCCAGCAACCGTGGAGGAAACTACGAGCAGTACTTC
CDR3 protein: CASNRGGNYEQYF

D gene: .
V gene: TRBV6-5
clone size: .
J gene: TRBJ2-7
CDR3 DNA: TGTGCCAGCAGGCTCCAGGGGCTCGAAACCTACGAGCAGTACTTC
CDR3 protein: CASRLQGLETYEQYF

D gene: TRBD1
V gene: TRBV19
clone size: once
J gene: TRBJ2-2
CDR3 DNA: TGTGCCAGCCGCCCGAGACAGGGTAACACCGGGGAGCTGTTTTTT
CDR3 protein: CASRPRQGNTGELFF

D gene: .
V gene: TRBV6-1
clone size: .
J gene: TRBJ2-2
CDR3 DNA: TGTGCCAGCAGGGACTACAGCACCGGGGAGCTGTTTTTT
CDR3 protein: CASRDYSTGELFF

D gene: TRBD1
V gene: TRBV30
clone size: .
J gene: TRBJ2-3
CDR3 DNA: TGTGCCTGGAGGGGGGACAGGGGGCTCCATGGCACAGATACGCAGTATTTT
CDR3 protein: CAWRGDRGLHGTDTQYF

D gene: TRBD1
V gene: TRBV29-1
clone size: few
J gene: TRBJ1-4
CDR3 DNA: TGCAGCGCCCCAGGGGGGGAAAAACTGTTTTTT
CDR3 protein: CSAPGGEKLFF

D gene: .
V gene: TRBV27
clone size: once
J gene: TRBJ1-1
CDR3 DNA: TGTGCCAGCACGCGGCGGGAGAACACTGAAGCTTTCTTT
CDR3 protein: CASTRRENTEAFF

D gene: TRBD1
V gene: TRBV10-3
clone size: .
J gene: TRBJ2-7
CDR3 DNA: TGTGCCATCAGTGGTTCCGGGACAGCAGGGAAACCCTACGAGCAGTACTTC
CDR3 protein: CAISGSGTAGKPYEQYF

D gene: TRBD2
V gene: TRBV10-3
clone size: .
J gene: TRBJ2-2
CDR3 DNA: TGTGCCATCAGTGAGCTAGCGGGGGGAAACACCGGGGAGCTGTTTTTT
CDR3 protein: CAISELAGGNTGELFF

D gene: .
V gene: TRBV5-1
clone size: .
J gene: TRBJ2-5
CDR3 DNA: TGCGCCAGCAGCTTGTTTCTCAGCCAAGAGACCCAGTACTTC
CDR3 protein: CASSLFLSQETQYF

D gene: .
V gene: TRBV25-1
clone size: .
J gene: TRBJ2-7
CDR3 DNA: TGTGCCAGCGGAAACGGGGGATCCTACGAGCAGTACTTC
CDR3 protein: CASGNGGSYEQYF

D gene: TRBD1
V gene: TRBV7-8
clone size: few
J gene: TRBJ1-2
CDR3 DNA: TGTGCCAGCAGCACTTCTACACAGGGGGTCTATGGCTACACCTTC
CDR3 protein: CASSTSTQGVYGYTF

D gene: TRBD2
V gene: TRBV19
clone size: .
J gene: TRBJ2-3
CDR3 DNA: TGTGCCAGTAGGCCTAGCGGGAGCACAGATACGCAGTATTTT
CDR3 protein: CASRPSGSTDTQYF

D gene: .
V gene: TRBV28
clone size: .
J gene: TRBJ1-5
CDR3 DNA: TGTGCCAGCAGTTCACAGGGACAGCCCCAGCATTTT
CDR3 protein: CASSSQGQPQHF

D gene: .
V gene: TRBV15
clone size: .
J gene: TRBJ1-2
CDR3 DNA: TGTGCCACCAGCAGTTTAGAGGGCAGGGGATCTGGCTACACCTTC
CDR3 protein: CATSSLEGRGSGYTF

D gene: TRBD1
V gene: TRBV18
clone size: .
J gene: TRBJ1-1
CDR3 DNA: TGTGCCAGCTCACGCAACAGGGGGGAGGACACTGAAGCTTTCTTT
CDR3 protein: CASSRNRGEDTEAFF

D gene: TRBD1
V gene: TRBV7-9
clone size: .
J gene: TRBJ1-2
CDR3 DNA: TGTGCCAGCAGCTTAGGGGCGACAGGGCAGCGGGGCTACACCTTC
CDR3 protein: CASSLGATGQRGYTF

D gene: TRBD2
V gene: TRBV5-1
clone size: .
J gene: TRBJ2-7
CDR3 DNA: TGCGCCAGCAGCTTGTACGGGACTAGCGACTCCTACGAGCAGTACTTC
CDR3 protein: CASSLYGTSDSYEQYF

D gene: TRBD1
V gene: TRBV2
clone size: .
J gene: TRBJ2-2
CDR3 DNA: TGTGCCAGCAGTGAATACAGGGGAAAGATCGGGGAGCTGTTTTTT
CDR3 protein: CASSEYRGKIGELFF

D gene: TRBD2
V gene: TRBV4-2
clone size: .
J gene: TRBJ2-2
CDR3 DNA: TGTGCCAGCAGCCATCACGACTCAGCGGGGGGAACCGGGGAGCTGTTTTTT
CDR3 protein: CASSHHDSAGGTGELFF

D gene: TRBD1
V gene: TRBV18
clone size: .
J gene: TRBJ1-5
CDR3 DNA: TGTGCCAGCTCACGCGGACAGGGCAGGGGGTCTGCCCAGCATTTT
CDR3 protein: CASSRGQGRGSAQHF

D gene: .
V gene: TRBV2
clone size: .
J gene: TRBJ2-3
CDR3 DNA: TGTGCCAGCAGTGACAGGGGAGGGACAGATACGCAGTATTTT
CDR3 protein: CASSDRGGTDTQYF